Detailed here is one T cell receptor beta chain. This clone has a single count. This clone's antigen is unknown. There are no base qualities to consult, and no much larger clone falls within one base. The immunoSEQ assay at survey resolution was used to sequence TCRbeta rearrangements from genomic DNA. Turning to the authors' computational methods: A lowest detectable productive clonotype frequency of 2.59 x 10-5 was observed in the TCR sequencing data. Only productive TCRbeta rearrangements, defined as complete and in-frame sequences, were included in the analyses. The clonality of each sample was calculated as Simpson clonality in the immunoSEQ Analyzer version 3.0. Clones were categorized by frequency as very rare, small, medium, large (1-20%) or hyperexpanded (>20%). OLGA 1.2.3 estimated generation probabilities, VDJtools produced V-gene circos plots, VDJdb was queried for specificities, and GLIPH identified CDR3 motifs. In its TCRdb copy, this immuneACCESS table keeps in-frame sequences only and misses some clones. Where compared with another copy, unresolved V genes explain less than half of these, and the others have no known cause. V and J calls plus clone size are reproduced from that table; the DNA served to infer D and trimming. The sample table contains about 48,000 clones; only one count was recorded for roughly 72% of them. Together, the top ten hold over 1.5% of the sample.

Healthy controls were 37 blood donors whose buffy coats came from the Finnish Red Cross blood service. All TCR-sequenced material derived from peripheral blood: patient blood samples and healthy donor buffy coats. Peripheral blood mononuclear cells were isolated by Ficoll-Hypaque gradient centrifugation. CD4+ cells were purified magnetically from the buffy coats of healthy controls. The Gentra Puregene Cell and Tissue kit was used for genomic DNA extraction, and quantification was performed on a Qubit 2.0 fluorometer. This specimen belongs to a study of STAT5B mutations in CD4+ large granular lymphocyte leukemia (dated by TCRdb to about 2022). At the level of the whole study: Among healthy controls, the CDR3 'QG' motif was associated with a particular HLA allele. The TCRbeta repertoires of CD4+ T-cell large granular lymphocyte leukemia patients were compared with the TCRbeta repertoires of healthy blood donors. Flow cytometry performed on FACSCanto II or FACSVerse showed that the purified fractions had more than 95% purity among lymphocytes.

The CDR3 holds 16 amino acids from the cysteine to the phenylalanine. The only DNA kept is the CDR3, 48 bases in frame from the first base. Germline trimming: 5 bases from V, 0 bases from J; junction bases outside gene matches: 5. Reading the germline V gene (reference sequence) gives CDR1 SEHNR and CDR2 FQNEAQ. Broad study findings and their caveats: Compared with healthy CD4+ repertoires, CD4-sorted patient repertoires appeared more clonal, and this difference remained even after the putative leukemic clones were removed. Enrichment of TRBV06-family usage was observed among the top patient clones (8/27) relative to healthy controls (2/35). Each patient's main leukemic clonotypes were private, but around 27% of these clonotypes showed up at low frequency in the non-leukemic repertoires of other patients. Data were not HLA-matched; higher clonality in CD4+ versus CD8+ T-LGLL could reflect the relatively small sample size.

Sample: CD4+ T cells from blood buffy coats. The clonotype comes from a human donor in good health. The rearrangement joined TRBV7-9 to TRBJ2-2; 8 of the junction bases match TRBD2. The CDR3 reads as follows: CASSRAGGANTGELFF. The DNA sequence follows: TGTGCCAGCAGCCGGGCCGGGGGGGCGAACACCGGGGAGCTGTTTTTT.